This T cell receptor (beta chain) is drawn from a study of CD8+CD57+ T cells in acquired aplastic anemia. Whole-study findings and limits: Relative to total CD4+ and CD8+ pools, CD8+CD57+ cells had lower diversity in patients. The number of CD8+ CDR3 sequences shared by patients and controls was approximately 30.

Concerning this clonotype itself: Its target is unknown.

Both TCR beta VDJ combination and CDR3 sequence profiling were carried out. Genomic DNA was the template for this profiling. Using its own MiXCR run on the reads, TCRdb lists one record per CDR3 protein. Of about 20,000 distinct CDR3 sequences in the sample, roughly 43% are singletons; the top ten hold about 87%. Individuals selected for sequencing had exhibited CD8+CD57+ cell expansion on flow cytometry. At the time of blood sampling, patients had not yet received any therapy. The sample comprised CD8+CD57+ T cells sorted from PBMCs. Subset given: bead-enriched CD8+CD57+ effector memory T cells from SAA patients. This receptor was identified in a human donor with aplastic anemia.

For the CDR3, the DNA is TGTGCCAGCAGCTTGGTGTCGGTTCAAGAGACCCAGTACTTC. Amino acid sequence: CASSLVSVQETQYF. The chain joins TRBV5-4 to TRBJ2-5, with D unresolved. The CDR3 consists of 14 residues. Germline V CDR1 and CDR2: SGHNT, YYREEE (reference sequence). Trimming shortened V by 0 bases and J by 2 bases, and 8 bases separated the two germline ends. The complete variable domain, with remaining parts taken from reference TRBV5-4 and TRBJ2-5, reads ETGVTQSPTHLIKTRGQQVTLRCSSQSGHNTVSWYQQALGQGPQFIFQYYREEENGRGNFPPRFSGLQFPNYSSELNVNALELDDSALYLCASSLVSVQETQYFGPGTRLLVL.